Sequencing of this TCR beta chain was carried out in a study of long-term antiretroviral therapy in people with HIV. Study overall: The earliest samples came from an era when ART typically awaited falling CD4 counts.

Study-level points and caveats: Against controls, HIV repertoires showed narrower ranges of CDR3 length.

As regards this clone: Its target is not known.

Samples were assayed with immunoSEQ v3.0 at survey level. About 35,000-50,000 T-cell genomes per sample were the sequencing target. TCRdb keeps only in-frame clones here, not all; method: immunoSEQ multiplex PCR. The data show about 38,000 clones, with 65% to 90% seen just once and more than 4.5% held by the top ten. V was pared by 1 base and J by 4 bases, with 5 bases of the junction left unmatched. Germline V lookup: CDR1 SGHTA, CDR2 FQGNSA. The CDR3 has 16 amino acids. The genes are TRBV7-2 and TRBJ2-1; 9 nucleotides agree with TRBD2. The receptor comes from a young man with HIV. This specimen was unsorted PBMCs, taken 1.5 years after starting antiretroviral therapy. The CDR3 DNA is TGTGCCAGCAGCTTAGTGACTAGCGGTGGATACAATGAGCAGTTCTTC. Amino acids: CASSLVTSGGYNEQFF.